The T cell receptor beta chain described here comes from a study of vaccination and CD4 T cells after COVID-19. Germline lookup yields CDR1 ENHRY and CDR2 SYGVKD. The CDR3 spans 15 residues. The V end was cut by 6 bases, the J end by 5 bases, with 17 bases between. Sequence data for DNA of cultured CD4+ T cells were generated by the Oncomine TCR Beta short-read assay. It was cultured CD4+ T cells from which genomic DNA was extracted. TCRdb re-called the PCR reads with MiXCR, one entry per CDR3 protein. There are several thousand distinct CDR3 sequences in the sample; around 35% occur only once, and under 25% lies in the top ten. As for treatment: approximately nine-day PBMC culture with coronavirus spike peptide pools or control peptides (ViraFEST assay). The unexposed donor's CD4+ T cells were collected before the COVID-19 pandemic (2011-2018). This clonotype was counted a few times. Its specificity is not known.

Sequenced input: CD4+ T cells from blood, cultured in vitro. This receptor was taken from a human donor in good health. V usage is TRBV10-3 and J usage is TRBJ1-5; D is uncertain. The CDR3 sequence: CAISPAGSTHQPQHF. The CDR3 coding sequence is TGTGCCATCAGCCCCGCGGGATCAACCCATCAGCCCCAGCATTTT.